Listed below are T cell receptor beta chains from one sample, sequenced in a study of brain T cells in children with intractable seizures. Some clones are missing from TCRdb's copy, which holds only in-frame ones; the method was immunoSEQ multiplex PCR. The sample has 78,000 or so clones, 90% to 95% seen once; the top ten hold 24%. The sample here was peripheral blood, taken at surgery. The receptors derive from a girl aged 2-10 years with Rasmussen encephalitis and intractable seizures. The CDR3 runs from the conserved cysteine through the conserved F or W. A D gene is named only where the DNA matches it firmly. Where a row states a size, it is once, few, many or the class of an expanded clone; other rows omit it.

J | V | size | D | DNA | CDR3
TRBJ1-5 | TRBV30 | many | - | TGTGCCTGGAGTCGGGATATCAATCAGCCCCAGCATTTT | CAWSRDINQPQHF
TRBJ2-1 | TRBV2 | - | TRBD2 | TGTGCCAGCGGGAAATGGGGGACTAGCGGGAGGAAATACAATGAGCAGTTCTTC | CASGKWGTSGRKYNEQFF
TRBJ2-7 | TRBV4-1 | - | - | TGCGCCAGCAGCCAAGAGCCCTCGGGGGAGCAGTACTTC | CASSQEPSGEQYF
TRBJ2-3 | TRBV6-6 | - | TRBD2 | TGTGCCAGCAGTCCCGGGACTAGCGGGAGGTTGAGAACAGATACGCAGTATTTT | CASSPGTSGRLRTDTQYF
TRBJ2-2 | TRBV6-5 | - | - | TGTGCCAGCCTTCGAGAGGGCACCGGGGAGCTGTTTTTT | CASLREGTGELFF
TRBJ2-7 | TRBV4-2 | - | TRBD2 | TGTGCCAGCAGCCAAGAGGGGACTAGCAGCTCCTACGAGCAGTACTTC | CASSQEGTSSSYEQYF
TRBJ1-4 | TRBV19 | - | - | TGTGCCAGTAGTATTGGGAATGAAAAACTGTTTTTT | CASSIGNEKLFF
TRBJ2-7 | TRBV5-1 | - | - | TGCGCCAGCAGCTTGGAACGAGGGCTCGAGCAGTACTTC | CASSLERGLEQYF
TRBJ2-7 | TRBV7-8 | - | - | TGTGCCAGCAGCGATCCTGGGGCCTCCTCCTACGAGCAGTACTTC | CASSDPGASSYEQYF
TRBJ2-1 | TRBV5-1 | - | TRBD1 | TGCGCCAGCAGCTGGCCTCGACAGGGTGAGAATGAGCAGTTCTTC | CASSWPRQGENEQFF
TRBJ1-1 | TRBV15 | - | - | TGTGCCACCAGCAGAGATGGAGGACAGTGGGGCACTGAAGCTTTCTTT | CATSRDGGQWGTEAFF
TRBJ1-2 | TRBV19 | - | - | TGTGCCAGTAGTATCGGGAGGGCCAGCCCAGGCTACACCTTC | CASSIGRASPGYTF
TRBJ1-1 | TRBV6-6 | - | - | TGTGCCAGCCAGAGATCCTCCCAGAACACTGAAGCTTTCTTT | CASQRSSQNTEAFF
TRBJ1-1 | TRBV6-5 | once | - | TGTGCCAGCATTACGGGGACATTCAACACTGAAGCTTTCTTT | CASITGTFNTEAFF
TRBJ1-4 | TRBV27 | - | - | TGTGCCAGCAGTTTCCGCGAAGGGGCTAGTGAAAAACTGTTTTTT | CASSFREGASEKLFF
TRBJ2-2 | TRBV11-2 | - | TRBD2 | TGTGCCAGCAGCTTAGGTCCCAGCGGGGGGGCCACCGGGGAGCTGTTTTTT | CASSLGPSGGATGELFF
TRBJ2-3 | TRBV19 | - | TRBD2 | TGTGCCAGTAGTAACCCGAGACTAGCGGGGCGTGCGGATACGCAGTATTTT | CASSNPRLAGRADTQYF
TRBJ1-1 | TRBV6-1 | - | - | TGTGCCAGCAGTGAAACGGTATGGGCTGAAGCTTTCTTT | CASSETVWAEAFF
TRBJ1-2 | TRBV28 | - | TRBD1 | TGTGCCAGCAGTTTCCCAGGGGGAAATCACTATGGCTACACCTTC | CASSFPGGNHYGYTF
TRBJ1-6 | TRBV13 | - | - | TGTGCCAGCAGCTTGTCCGCGCGTAGTAATTCACCCCTCCACTTT | CASSLSARSNSPLHF
TRBJ2-7 | TRBV2 | - | - | TGTGCCAGCAGTTATAGGGGCGAGCAGTACTTC | CASSYRGEQYF
TRBJ2-5 | TRBV24-1 | few | TRBD2 | TGTGCCACCAGTGATTTGTGGCTAGCGGGCCCGTACCAAGAGACCCAGTACTTC | CATSDLWLAGPYQETQYF
TRBJ2-5 | TRBV11-2 | - | TRBD1 | TGTGCCAGCAGCTTCAGACAGGGAGAGACCCAGTACTTC | CASSFRQGETQYF
TRBJ1-4 | TRBV27 | - | - | TGTGCCAGCAGTTTAGGGACGGATGAAAAACTGTTTTTT | CASSLGTDEKLFF
TRBJ2-1 | TRBV7-9 | once | TRBD2 | TGTGCCAGCAGCTTATACGCGATTAGCGGGGCGATCAATGAGCAGTTCTTC | CASSLYAISGAINEQFF
TRBJ2-7 | TRBV7-9 | few | TRBD2 | TGTGCCAGCAGCTTAGATCTAGCGGGGGGCCGCTCCTACGAGCAGTACTTC | CASSLDLAGGRSYEQYF
TRBJ1-1 | TRBV6-6 | once | - | TGTGCCAGCAGTCGACAGAGACTTTACACTGAAGCTTTCTTT | CASSRQRLYTEAFF
TRBJ2-7 | TRBV19 | once | - | TGTGCCAGTAAGGGAGTCTACGAGCAGTACTTC | CASKGVYEQYF
TRBJ2-3 | TRBV7-6 | - | TRBD2 | TGTGCCAGCAGCAGTCTAGCGGGAGCAGATACGCAGTATTTT | CASSSLAGADTQYF
TRBJ1-5 | TRBV15 | - | - | TGTGCCACCAGCCGGGCAGAAGGGGATCAGCCCCAGCATTTT | CATSRAEGDQPQHF
TRBJ1-1 | TRBV5-4 | - | TRBD1 | TGTGCCAGCAGCTCGAGGACAGGGGACACTGAAGCTTTCTTT | CASSSRTGDTEAFF
TRBJ2-1 | TRBV20-1 | - | TRBD1 | TGCAGTGGAGACAGGGACAATGAGCAGTTCTTC | CSGDRDNEQFF
TRBJ1-5 | TRBV25-1 | - | - | TGTGCCAGCAGTCGGGGTGGGGATCAGCCCCAGCATTTT | CASSRGGDQPQHF
TRBJ1-1 | TRBV27 | - | TRBD1 | TGTGCCAGCAGTCCTAGGGACAGCCCCGAAGCTTTCTTT | CASSPRDSPEAFF
TRBJ1-1 | TRBV10-2 | - | - | TGCGCCAGCAGTGCGAGAAGACAGAACTCCGTTGGCGGAGCTTTCTTT | CASSARRQNSVGGAFF
TRBJ1-4 | TRBV30 | - | TRBD1 | TGTGCCTGGAGGAAGGGACAGCCTAATGAAAAACTGTTTTTT | CAWRKGQPNEKLFF
TRBJ1-2 | TRBV19 | - | TRBD1 | TGTGCCAGTAGTAAACTCGCGGGACAGAATTTCTATGGCTACACCTTC | CASSKLAGQNFYGYTF
TRBJ2-4 | TRBV30 | once | - | TGTGCCTGGAGTGTACGATGGGCAGCCGTCCTAGCCAAAAACATTCAGTACTTC | CAWSVRWAAVLAKNIQYF
TRBJ1-3 | TRBV28 | - | - | TGTGCCAGCAGTACCCCGACACGGTTGAGCTCTGGAAACACCATATATTTT | CASSTPTRLSSGNTIYF
TRBJ1-5 | TRBV28 | few | - | TGTGCCAGCAGTCTGCGGGGCCAGCCCCAGCATTTT | CASSLRGQPQHF
TRBJ1-6 | TRBV7-3 | once | - | TGTGCCAGCAGCTTAACTCCAGGTTCACCCCTCCACTTT | CASSLTPGSPLHF